Here is one T cell receptor (beta chain) with its context. This entry belongs to a study of T cells after yellow fever vaccination. Looking at the study overall: Preparation of the low-cell-number fractions used SMART-Seq v4 Ultra Low Input.

It was through 5'RACE template switching that TCR cDNA was made, with a universal primer site and UMIs added. Using its own MiXCR run on the 5' RACE reads, TCRdb lists one record per CDR3 protein. The table has 250,000 to 350,000 distinct CDR3 sequences, 8.5% to 10% seen once. The CDR3 has 14 amino acids. Trimming removed 6 bases from V and 10 bases from J, with 22 bases in between. Germline V lookup: CDR1 DFQATT, CDR2 SNEGSKA (reference sequence). This receptor was obtained from a man between 18 and 35 years old who received the YFV17D yellow fever vaccine. This chain links TRBV20-1 with TRBJ2-1; D is ambiguous. Source: CD4+ T cells sorted from PBMCs, taken 5 days after the yellow fever booster vaccination. CDR3 region: CSAASVEWAFEQFF. CDR3 coding DNA: TGCAGTGCCGCCTCGGTGGAGTGGGCCTTCGAGCAGTTCTTC.